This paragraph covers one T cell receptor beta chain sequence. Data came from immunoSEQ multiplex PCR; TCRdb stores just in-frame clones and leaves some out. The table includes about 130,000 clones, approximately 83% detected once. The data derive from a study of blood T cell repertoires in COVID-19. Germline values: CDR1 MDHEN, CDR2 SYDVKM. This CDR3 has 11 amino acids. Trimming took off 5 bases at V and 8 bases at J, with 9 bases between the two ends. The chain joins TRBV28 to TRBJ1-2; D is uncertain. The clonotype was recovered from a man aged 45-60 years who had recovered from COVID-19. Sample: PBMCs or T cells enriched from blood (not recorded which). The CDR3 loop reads CASSDPGGYTF. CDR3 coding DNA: TGTGCCAGCAGTGACCCGGGAGGCTACACCTTC.